One and the same sample provided the 22 T cell receptor beta chains below, sequenced in a study of T-cell reconstitution after alpha-beta-depleted transplantation in children. Unique molecular identifiers were incorporated during preparation of the TCRbeta library. TCRdb fed the PCR reads into MiXCR, producing one record per CDR3 protein. The sample records about 78,000 distinct CDR3 sequences, roughly an eighth being singletons. The specimen comprised PBMCs, mostly from graft donor cells, sampled 180 days after TCRalphabeta/CD19-depleted stem cell transplant. The receptors come from a male patient between 2 and 10 years old who had a stem cell transplant for acute lymphoblastic leukemia, so the T cells may come from the graft donor.

This clonotype has a handful of counts. This chain joins TRBV15 and TRBJ2-5; D is unresolved. The CDR3 is made up of 14 amino acids. V lost 0 bases, J lost 5 bases, and 10 bases lay in between. Looked up from germline, CDR1 is LNHNV and CDR2 is YYDKDF (reference sequence). Written as DNA, the CDR3 is TGTGCCACCAGCAGAGACAGAGCAAGGGAGACCCAGTACTTC. Amino acid sequence: CATSRDRARETQYF. The complete variable domain, with remaining parts taken from reference TRBV15 and TRBJ2-5, reads DAMVIQNPRYQVTQFGKPVTLSCSQTLNHNVMYWYQQKSSQAPKLLFHYYDKDFNNEADTPDNFQSRRPNTSFCFLDIRSPGLGDTAMYLCATSRDRARETQYFGPGTRLLVL.

In this sample, this clonotype turned up a few times. This sequence joins TRBV18 and TRBJ2-7; D is unresolved. The V gene's germline CDR1 is KGHSH and CDR2 LQKENI. The CDR3 is made up of 11 amino acids. Trimming took off 3 bases at V and 6 bases at J, with 6 bases between the two ends. The CDR3 loop reads CASSPFFEQYF. The CDR3 DNA reads as TGTGCCAGCTCACCGTTTTTCGAGCAGTACTTC. Drawing the rest from reference TRBV18 and TRBJ2-7, the complete variable domain is NAGVMQNPRHLVRRRGQEARLRCSPMKGHSHVYWYRQLPEEGLKFMVYLQKENIIDESGMPKERFSAEFPKEGPSILRIQQVVRGDSAAYFCASSPFFEQYFGPGTRLTVT.

The chain has TRBV11-1 and TRBJ2-2, with TRBD1 matching over 7 bases. V lost 5 bases to trimming and J lost 3 bases; unmatched junction nucleotides: 6. From germline, CDR1 is SGHAT and CDR2 FQDESV (reference sequence). This CDR3 is built from 15 residues. CDR3 in amino acids: CASSPDRADTGELFF. Written as DNA, the CDR3 is TGTGCCAGCAGCCCAGACAGGGCGGACACCGGGGAGCTGTTTTTT. Complete variable domain (other parts from reference TRBV11-1 and TRBJ2-2): EAEVAQSPRYKITEKSQAVAFWCDPISGHATLYWYRQILGQGPELLVQFQDESVVDDSQLPKDRFSAERLKGVDSTLKIQPAELGDSAMYLCASSPDRADTGELFFGEGSRLTVL.

The chain joins TRBV6-1 to TRBJ2-3; possibly TRBD2 for D (5 bases). The V gene lost 5 bases and the J gene lost 6 bases, with 12 bases spanning the gap. Per the germline V gene, CDR1 is MNHNS and CDR2 is SASEGT. The CDR3 is made up of 13 amino acids. In DNA form, the CDR3 reads TGTGCCAGCAGTAGCGGCCTCGGGGATACGCAGTATTTT. Residues: CASSSGLGDTQYF.

This chain uses TRBV7-9 with TRBJ2-1, with D possibly matching TRBD2 (5 bases). The CDR3 length is 15 residues. Trimming shortened V by 1 base and J by 2 bases, and 9 bases separated the two germline ends. Germline V gene sequence: CDR1 SEHNR, CDR2 FQNEAQ (reference sequence). The CDR3 DNA sequence: TGTGCCAGCAGCTTAGGAGGGCGACCCTACAATGAGCAGTTCTTC. Translated: CASSLGGRPYNEQFF.

There are a few counts of this clonotype. The chain recombines TRBV6-1 with TRBJ2-7; 9 bases agree with TRBD2. The CDR3 has 17 residues. Trimming removed 5 bases from V and 4 bases from J; junction bases left unmatched: 15. From germline, CDR1 is MNHNS and CDR2 SASEGT. The DNA of the CDR3 is TGTGCCAGCAGTCGAAGCGGGGGGTTTAAGAGGCTTTACGAGCAGTACTTC. This encodes CASSRSGGFKRLYEQYF.

This clonotype was seen repeatedly, ten times or more. This sequence joins TRBV20-1 and TRBJ1-5; D unclear. Looked up from germline, CDR1 is DFQATT and CDR2 is SNEGSKA (reference sequence). V lost 3 bases, J lost 4 bases, and 16 bases lay in between. This CDR3 region has 15 residues. The CDR3: CSARRGSPSNQPQHF. CDR3 sequence (DNA): TGCAGTGCTAGGCGGGGTTCACCCTCTAATCAGCCCCAGCATTTT.

The V and J genes are TRBV28 and TRBJ2-2; D unresolved. The CDR3 contains 13 residues. Germline V CDR1 and CDR2: MDHEN, SYDVKM. Trimming took 11 bases from V and 1 from J, leaving 11 bases between them. CDR3: CAHLGQNTGELFF. The CDR3 DNA reads as TGTGCCCACTTGGGCCAGAACACCGGGGAGCTGTTTTTT. Together with reference TRBV28 and TRBJ2-2, the CDR3 gives the full variable domain: DVKVTQSSRYLVKRTGEKVFLECVQDMDHENMFWYRQDPGLGLRLIYFSYDVKMKEKGDIPEGYSVSREKKERFSLILESASTNQTSMYLCAHLGQNTGELFFGEGSRLTVL.

In its sample, this clonotype was seen a few times. At one end the junction does not follow the germline gene, possibly because of a read error. The gene calls are TRBV20-1 and TRBJ1-2, with no clear D. The V gene's germline CDR1 is DFQATT and CDR2 SNEGSKA (reference sequence). There are 12 residues in the CDR3. The CDR3 nucleotides read TGTACCCCGGGCCCGGAAGGTGATGGCTACACCTTC. It codes for CTPGPEGDGYTF.

This clonotype was found a few times. V and J are TRBV7-2 and TRBJ1-2, with a tentative D call TRBD1 (5 bases). The CDR3 contains 15 residues. Trimming left V 5 bases short and J 4 bases short, with 17 bases between. From germline, CDR1 is SGHTA and CDR2 FQGNSA. CDR3 in amino acids: CASSPGRGGPYGYTF. In DNA, the CDR3 is TGTGCCAGCAGCCCAGGGAGGGGAGGACCCTATGGCTACACCTTC.

This clonotype turned up a few times. V is TRBV18 and J is TRBJ1-1, with 11 bases matching TRBD1. V lost 6 bases, J lost 10 bases, and 16 bases stayed unmatched. This CDR3 is built from 16 residues. Germline V gene sequence: CDR1 KGHSH, CDR2 LQKENI. The CDR3 loop reads CASSPVRDRGFRGAFF. Written as DNA, the CDR3 is TGTGCCAGCTCCCCAGTCCGGGACAGGGGGTTTAGAGGAGCTTTCTTT. Looking up the rest from reference TRBV18 and TRBJ1-1 gives the full variable domain: NAGVMQNPRHLVRRRGQEARLRCSPMKGHSHVYWYRQLPEEGLKFMVYLQKENIIDESGMPKERFSAEFPKEGPSILRIQQVVRGDSAAYFCASSPVRDRGFRGAFFGQGTRLTVV.

This clonotype occurred a few times. The chain joins TRBV20-1 to TRBJ1-4; 9 bases line up with TRBD1. Germline values: CDR1 DFQATT, CDR2 SNEGSKA (reference sequence). Trimming removed 6 bases from V and 8 bases from J; junction bases left unmatched: 4. There are 12 residues in the CDR3. The CDR3: CSAHDRGEKLFF. The CDR3 DNA is TGCAGTGCGCACGACAGGGGGGAAAAACTGTTTTTT.

A few counts support this clonotype. Here the CDR3 omits its conserved ending phenylalanine or tryptophan, so a read error is the likely source. The DNA is left out, because the CDR3 cannot be placed on it with certainty; the CDR3 is given as TCRdb lists it. The rearrangement joins TRBV7-9 to TRBJ2-3; the D call TRBD2 from the table was never checked on the DNA. The CDR3 comprises 14 residues, both ends counted. Germline V CDR1 and CDR2: SEHNR, FQNEAQ (reference sequence). The CDR3 sequence: CASSFVLGDTDTQY.

This clonotype turned up a few times. The rearrangement joins TRBV11-2 to TRBJ1-1; D perhaps matches TRBD1 (5 bases). This CDR3 is 14 amino acids long. The ends were cut back, 3 bases at V and 5 bases at J, with 13 bases in the middle. CDR1 and CDR2 (germline): SGHAT, FQNNGV. CDR3 bases: TGTGCCAGCAGCTTTGGGACGGCGGTAACTGAAGCTTTCTTT. Amino acids: CASSFGTAVTEAFF.

This clonotype was seen only a few times. The chain couples TRBV12-3 or TRBV12-4 to TRBJ1-2; 7 nucleotides agree with TRBD1. This CDR3 is built from 15 residues. With V trimmed by 5 bases and J by 2 bases, 8 bases remained unmatched. The CDR3 region is CASSTGQSSNYGYTF. In DNA form, the CDR3 reads TGTGCCAGCAGTACGGGACAGAGTTCGAACTATGGCTACACCTTC.

This clonotype was counted a few times. The chain links TRBV29-1 to TRBJ2-7; 13 bases fit TRBD2. The CDR3 runs to 14 residues. CDR1 is SQVTM, CDR2 ANQGSEA, per germline. Losses at the gene ends were 2 bases for V and 5 bases for J; bases not matched to a gene: 3. DNA of the CDR3: TGCAGCGTTGAAACACTAGCGGGAGGGGACGAGCAGTACTTC. This gives the protein CSVETLAGGDEQYF.

This sequence joins TRBV27 and TRBJ1-1, with 7 bases aligning to TRBD1. Germline V lookup: CDR1 MNHEY, CDR2 SMNVEV (reference sequence). The CDR3 sequence is 13 residues long. V trimming: 7 bases; J trimming: 6 bases; junction bases outside the gene matches: 8. CDR3 nucleotide sequence: TGTGCCAGCAAAAAGGGGGCGGTAGCTGAAGCTTTCTTT. As protein: CASKKGAVAEAFF.

The chain recombines TRBV11-2 with TRBJ1-5; D uncertain. Germline V gene data show CDR1 as SGHAT and CDR2 as FQNNGV. The CDR3 covers 20 residues. Trimming removed 4 bases at V and 0 bases at J, with 25 bases between. The CDR3 loop reads CASSSGLLAIQLLSNQPQHF. For the CDR3, the DNA is TGTGCCAGCAGCTCCGGCCTCCTGGCTATTCAACTTCTTAGCAATCAGCCCCAGCATTTT.

For the CDR3, the DNA is TGTGCCAGCTCATCCTGGACTAGCGGGGTAGGCACAGATACGCAGTATTTT. Protein product: CASSSWTSGVGTDTQYF. The gene calls are TRBV18 and TRBJ2-3; TRBD2 matches at 12 bases. Germline CDR1 reads KGHSH; CDR2 reads LQKENI. Trimming took 5 bases from V and 1 from J; bases not matched to a gene: 7. CDR3 length: 17 amino acids.

As to this clonotype: The DNA is omitted, as the CDR3 cannot be located on it reliably, and the CDR3 follows TCRdb's listing. The CDR3 region is CISVPEAYVCLAGCEKLFF. The chain joins TRBV7-5 to TRBJ1-4. TRBV7-5 is designated a pseudogene. Counting both end residues, the CDR3 totals 19 amino acids.

The rearrangement uses TRBV20-1 and TRBJ2-7; possibly TRBD2 for D (6 bases). V lost 0 bases to trimming and J lost 3 bases, with 12 bases between them. The CDR3 loop spans 14 amino acids. CDR1 and CDR2 (germline): DFQATT, SNEGSKA (reference sequence). The CDR3 DNA reads as TGCAGTGCTAGAGATTTGGGGGGATTCTACGAGCAGTACTTC. Translation gives CSARDLGGFYEQYF.

Only a few counts were recorded for this clonotype. The chain employs TRBV5-5 and TRBJ2-7, with 12 bases aligning to TRBD1. After removal of 5 bases from V and 0 bases from J, the junction contained 6 bases not matched to a gene. The length of the CDR3 is 16 residues. Germline V lookup: CDR1 SGHKS, CDR2 YYEKEE (reference sequence). The CDR3 nucleotides read TGTGCCAGCAGTCCCGGGACAGGGGGCCTCTCCTACGAGCAGTACTTC. Translation gives CASSPGTGGLSYEQYF.